This section outlines one T cell receptor (beta chain) sequence together with its context. What it recognizes is unknown. These data belong to a study of shared clonotypes between healthy human individuals. The overall study: CD4 naive cells filled three plates per donor, CD4 memory three, CD8 naive two and CD8 memory one.

Researchers ran the assay at a deep level. Assay: immunoSEQ multiplex PCR; the TCRdb copy retains only in-frame clones and omits some. The data contain about 2.3 million clones, more than 80% of them singletons. General study points: Generally, naive subsets came out with larger estimated richness than memory subsets. Among donors, sharing of clonotypes was expected to be affected by sequencing depth.

CDR1 SGHAT and CDR2 FQDESV come from the germline V gene (reference sequence). The CDR3 totals 13 residues. Trimming took 6 bases from V and 7 from J, leaving 13 bases between them. The receptor was isolated from a man in his late teens or twenties in good health. Some clones in this sample may be carry-over from other donors' samples. The sequencing sample was made of naive CD4+ T cells from PBMCs. Specified subset: CD45RA+ positively selected. The genes are TRBV11-1 and TRBJ2-1; D is unclear. The CDR3 coding sequence is TGTGCCAGCAGATTCAGGCAAGGGAATGAGCAGTTCTTC. Translated, it gives CASRFRQGNEQFF.